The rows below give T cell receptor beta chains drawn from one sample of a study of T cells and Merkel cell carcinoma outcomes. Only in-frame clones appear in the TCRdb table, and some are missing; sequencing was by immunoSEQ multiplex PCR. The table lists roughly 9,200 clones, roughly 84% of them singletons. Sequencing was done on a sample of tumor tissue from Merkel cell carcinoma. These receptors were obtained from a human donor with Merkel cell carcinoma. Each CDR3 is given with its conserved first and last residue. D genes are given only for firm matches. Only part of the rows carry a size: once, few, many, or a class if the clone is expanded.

CASRQRDLSGLSTDTQYF,TGTGCCAGCAGGCAAAGGGACCTTTCTGGACTTAGCACAGATACGCAGTATTTT,NA,NA,TRBV7-8,TRBJ2-3
CASSPAGQGTDTQYF,TGTGCCAGCAGCCCGGCCGGACAGGGGACTGATACGCAGTATTTT,NA,TRBD1,TRBV6-5,TRBJ2-3
CASSSWTGGPNTEAFF,TGTGCCAGCAGTTCGTGGACAGGGGGACCGAACACTGAAGCTTTCTTT,NA,TRBD1,TRBV6-5,TRBJ1-1
CASSEESGSAKKHKETQYF,TGTGCCAGCAGTGAAGAGAGCGGGTCCGCCAAAAAACATAAAGAGACCCAGTACTTC,NA,NA,TRBV6-1,TRBJ2-5
CASSDRLWDRGRSAHEQYF,TGTGCCAGCAGTGACCGTCTGTGGGACAGGGGGCGTTCGGCCCACGAGCAGTACTTC,NA,TRBD1,TRBV6-1,TRBJ2-7
CASSPGRGVDEQYF,TGCGCCAGCAGCCCGGGAAGGGGGGTCGACGAGCAGTACTTC,NA,NA,TRBV5-1,TRBJ2-7
CASSPRPMDRAHEQYF,TGTGCCAGCTCACCACGCCCCATGGACAGGGCCCACGAGCAGTACTTC,once,TRBD1,TRBV18,TRBJ2-7
CASSPGLEGNEKLFF,TGTGCCAGCTCACCGGGGCTCGAGGGTAATGAAAAACTGTTTTTT,NA,NA,TRBV18,TRBJ1-4
CASSLGTGRFTYEQYF,TGTGCCAGCAGCTTGGGGACAGGGCGGTTCACCTACGAGCAGTACTTC,NA,TRBD1,TRBV5-6,TRBJ2-7
CASSLRTGMNTEAFF,TGTGCCAGCAGTTTACGGACGGGTATGAACACTGAAGCTTTCTTT,NA,NA,TRBV27,TRBJ1-1
CASSLTETQYF,TGTGCCAGCAGCTTAACGGAGACCCAGTACTTC,NA,NA,TRBV5-6,TRBJ2-5
CAISESGGGTEAFF,TGTGCCATCAGTGAGTCAGGGGGCGGCACTGAAGCTTTCTTT,once,TRBD1,TRBV10-3,TRBJ1-1
CASSLGGEQYF,TGTGCCAGCAGCCTCGGTGGAGAGCAGTACTTC,NA,NA,TRBV5-4,TRBJ2-7
CSVGGSTDTQYF,TGCAGCGTTGGAGGGAGCACAGATACGCAGTATTTT,NA,NA,TRBV29-1,TRBJ2-3
CASSLAGDSYEQYF,TGCGCCAGCAGCTTGGCCGGGGACAGCTACGAGCAGTACTTC,NA,TRBD1,TRBV5-1,TRBJ2-7
CASGLQGVGKTEAFF,TGTGCTAGTGGTTTGCAGGGGGTAGGGAAAACTGAAGCTTTCTTT,NA,TRBD1,TRBV12-5,TRBJ1-1
CASSPTGQGAYEQYF,TGTGCCAGCTCACCAACGGGACAGGGGGCCTACGAGCAGTACTTC,NA,TRBD1,TRBV18,TRBJ2-7
CASSQGSKSGGYTF,TGCGCCAGCAGCCAAGGGTCAAAAAGTGGGGGCTACACCTTC,NA,NA,TRBV4-1,TRBJ1-2
CASSAGRSYEQYF,TGTGCCAGCAGCGCCGGACGTTCCTACGAGCAGTACTTC,NA,NA,TRBV6-1,TRBJ2-7
CTSSLAGQFQETQYF,TGTACCAGCAGCTTAGCAGGGCAGTTCCAAGAGACCCAGTACTTC,few,NA,TRBV7-2,TRBJ2-5
CSVASNPETQYF,TGCAGCGTTGCGAGTAATCCGGAGACCCAGTACTTC,once,NA,TRBV29-1,TRBJ2-5
CASRPGGYETQYF,TGTGCCAGCAGACCTGGAGGCTACGAGACCCAGTACTTC,NA,NA,TRBV7-8,TRBJ2-5
CASSRLPSLANTEAFF,TGTGCCAGCAGCCGGTTACCGTCTCTAGCGAACACTGAAGCTTTCTTT,NA,NA,TRBV7-6,TRBJ1-1
CASSAYRLGDTEAFF,TGTGCCAGCAGCGCCTACAGGCTTGGTGACACTGAAGCTTTCTTT,few,NA,TRBV7-8,TRBJ1-1
CASSLAQGETQYF,TGTGCCAGCAGCTTGGCACAGGGAGAGACCCAGTACTTC,NA,NA,TRBV5-4,TRBJ2-5
CASSLSRLAEAFF,TGTGCCAGCAGTTTATCGCGCTTGGCTGAAGCTTTCTTT,few,NA,TRBV27,TRBJ1-1
CASSYSGTQNTEAFF,TGTGCCAGCAGTTACTCAGGGACCCAGAACACTGAAGCTTTCTTT,NA,NA,TRBV6-5,TRBJ1-1
CASSPPGRNQPQHF,TGTGCCAGCTCACCACCAGGGCGCAATCAGCCCCAGCATTTT,NA,NA,TRBV18,TRBJ1-5
CASSSWTSGNQETQYF,TGTGCCAGCAGCTCCTGGACTAGCGGAAACCAAGAGACCCAGTACTTC,NA,TRBD2,TRBV5-5,TRBJ2-5
CASSSIEGLSLYGYTF,TGTGCCAGCAGCTCCATCGAGGGTCTTTCCCTCTATGGCTACACCTTC,once,NA,TRBV7-9,TRBJ1-2
CASSQPPSGYNEQFF,TGCGCCAGCAGCCAACCACCTAGCGGTTACAATGAGCAGTTCTTC,once,TRBD2,TRBV4-3,TRBJ2-1
CASSLHRGEETQYF,TGCGCCAGCAGCTTGCACAGGGGGGAGGAGACCCAGTACTTC,NA,TRBD1,TRBV5-1,TRBJ2-5
CASSFHGGPEYGYTF,TGTGCCAGCAGCTTTCACGGGGGGCCGGAGTATGGCTACACCTTC,NA,NA,TRBV5-5,TRBJ1-2
CASSPYGALSSYEQYF,TGTGCCAGCAGCCCATATGGGGCCCTCTCATCTTACGAGCAGTACTTC,NA,NA,TRBV14,TRBJ2-7
CASSLGTSGVEGQYF,TGCGCCAGCAGCCTGGGGACTAGCGGGGTTGAGGGCCAGTACTTC,NA,TRBD2,TRBV5-1,TRBJ2-5
CASSLEGSGNTIYF,TGCGCCAGCAGCTTGGAAGGCTCTGGAAACACCATATATTTT,once,NA,TRBV5-1,TRBJ1-3
CASSTTRGGSYNEQFF,TGTGCCAGCAGCACAACGCGGGGGGGCTCCTACAATGAGCAGTTCTTC,NA,TRBD2,TRBV7-2,TRBJ2-1
CASSTGARTDTQYF,TGCGCCAGCAGTACAGGGGCGCGCACAGATACGCAGTATTTT,NA,TRBD1,TRBV10-2,TRBJ2-3
CSARQEGQAFF,TGCAGTGCTAGACAGGAAGGACAAGCTTTCTTT,NA,NA,TRBV20-1,TRBJ1-1
CASRDRYEQYF,TGTGCCAGCAGGGACAGATACGAGCAGTACTTC,few,NA,TRBV28,TRBJ2-7
CASSLGQNNSPLHF,TGTGCCAGCAGTTTGGGACAGAATAATTCACCCCTCCACTTT,NA,TRBD1,TRBV28,TRBJ1-6
CASRPPGGLVNTEAFF,TGCGCCAGCAGACCGCCAGGGGGCCTAGTGAACACTGAAGCTTTCTTT,NA,TRBD1,TRBV5-1,TRBJ1-1
CASSPRTDSYGYTF,TGTGCCAGCTCACCGCGGACAGACTCCTATGGCTACACCTTC,once,NA,TRBV18,TRBJ1-2
CASSLAGGRLTEAFF,TGCGCCAGCAGCTTGGCCGGGGGGCGTCTCACTGAAGCTTTCTTT,NA,NA,TRBV5-1,TRBJ1-1
CATANRGTEAFF,TGTGCCACCGCGAACAGGGGCACTGAAGCTTTCTTT,NA,TRBD1,TRBV6-1,TRBJ1-1
CASSNTGDRNSPLHF,TGTGCCAGCTCAAACACAGGGGACCGGAATTCACCCCTCCACTTT,NA,TRBD1,TRBV18,TRBJ1-6
CASSYAHSRSSPLHF,TGTGCCAGCAGTTACGCTCACAGCAGAAGTTCACCCCTCCACTTT,NA,NA,TRBV6-6,TRBJ1-6
CATGMRTLGDEQYF,TGTGCCACGGGGATGCGGACTCTAGGCGACGAGCAGTACTTC,NA,NA,TRBV15,TRBJ2-7
CASSKYRAAYEQYF,TGTGCCAGCAGCAAATACAGGGCCGCCTACGAGCAGTACTTC,once,NA,TRBV13,TRBJ2-7
CASSTYRVTEAFF,TGTGCCAGCTCAACTTACAGGGTCACTGAAGCTTTCTTT,NA,NA,TRBV18,TRBJ1-1
CASSLEASYEQYF,TGTGCCAGCAGCTTGGAGGCTTCCTACGAGCAGTACTTC,NA,NA,TRBV5-6,TRBJ2-7